This T cell receptor beta chain was documented in a study of T cell repertoires in aging, cancer and after chemotherapy. The wider study: Chronic lymphocytic leukemia patients on fludarabine- or bendamustine-based regimens gave paired samples before and after chemotherapy.

This clonotype was observed a few times. Its antigen is as yet unknown. One end of the junction is discordant with germline, which a read error may explain. Rearranged V-D-J TRB sequences were amplified with a mixed TRB-A/B primer pool. TCRdb reprocessed the multiplex PCR reads via MiXCR and lists one record per CDR3 protein. The sample contains around 3,000 distinct CDR3 sequences, around 42% of which appear only once. Amplification of TCR beta used genomic DNA extracted from peripheral blood. Study observations and caveats: In hematological cancer patients, infiltrated lymphoid organs may have impaired thymic emigration or peripheral T cell expansion. Age-matched healthy donors had significantly more diverse, less clonal blood TCR repertoires than untreated cancer patients.

The TCR sequence derives from a human donor with a blood cancer. Sequencing was done on a sample of blood.

CDR3 DNA: TGTGCCAGCAATTACCGGGGGGGTGAGACCCAGTACTTC. Its protein product is CASNYRGGETQYF. The chain carries TRBV6-2 or TRBV6-3 and TRBJ2-5, with 8 bases matching TRBD2. This CDR3 is built from 13 residues. Germline V gene sequence: CDR1 MNHEY, CDR2 SVGEGT.